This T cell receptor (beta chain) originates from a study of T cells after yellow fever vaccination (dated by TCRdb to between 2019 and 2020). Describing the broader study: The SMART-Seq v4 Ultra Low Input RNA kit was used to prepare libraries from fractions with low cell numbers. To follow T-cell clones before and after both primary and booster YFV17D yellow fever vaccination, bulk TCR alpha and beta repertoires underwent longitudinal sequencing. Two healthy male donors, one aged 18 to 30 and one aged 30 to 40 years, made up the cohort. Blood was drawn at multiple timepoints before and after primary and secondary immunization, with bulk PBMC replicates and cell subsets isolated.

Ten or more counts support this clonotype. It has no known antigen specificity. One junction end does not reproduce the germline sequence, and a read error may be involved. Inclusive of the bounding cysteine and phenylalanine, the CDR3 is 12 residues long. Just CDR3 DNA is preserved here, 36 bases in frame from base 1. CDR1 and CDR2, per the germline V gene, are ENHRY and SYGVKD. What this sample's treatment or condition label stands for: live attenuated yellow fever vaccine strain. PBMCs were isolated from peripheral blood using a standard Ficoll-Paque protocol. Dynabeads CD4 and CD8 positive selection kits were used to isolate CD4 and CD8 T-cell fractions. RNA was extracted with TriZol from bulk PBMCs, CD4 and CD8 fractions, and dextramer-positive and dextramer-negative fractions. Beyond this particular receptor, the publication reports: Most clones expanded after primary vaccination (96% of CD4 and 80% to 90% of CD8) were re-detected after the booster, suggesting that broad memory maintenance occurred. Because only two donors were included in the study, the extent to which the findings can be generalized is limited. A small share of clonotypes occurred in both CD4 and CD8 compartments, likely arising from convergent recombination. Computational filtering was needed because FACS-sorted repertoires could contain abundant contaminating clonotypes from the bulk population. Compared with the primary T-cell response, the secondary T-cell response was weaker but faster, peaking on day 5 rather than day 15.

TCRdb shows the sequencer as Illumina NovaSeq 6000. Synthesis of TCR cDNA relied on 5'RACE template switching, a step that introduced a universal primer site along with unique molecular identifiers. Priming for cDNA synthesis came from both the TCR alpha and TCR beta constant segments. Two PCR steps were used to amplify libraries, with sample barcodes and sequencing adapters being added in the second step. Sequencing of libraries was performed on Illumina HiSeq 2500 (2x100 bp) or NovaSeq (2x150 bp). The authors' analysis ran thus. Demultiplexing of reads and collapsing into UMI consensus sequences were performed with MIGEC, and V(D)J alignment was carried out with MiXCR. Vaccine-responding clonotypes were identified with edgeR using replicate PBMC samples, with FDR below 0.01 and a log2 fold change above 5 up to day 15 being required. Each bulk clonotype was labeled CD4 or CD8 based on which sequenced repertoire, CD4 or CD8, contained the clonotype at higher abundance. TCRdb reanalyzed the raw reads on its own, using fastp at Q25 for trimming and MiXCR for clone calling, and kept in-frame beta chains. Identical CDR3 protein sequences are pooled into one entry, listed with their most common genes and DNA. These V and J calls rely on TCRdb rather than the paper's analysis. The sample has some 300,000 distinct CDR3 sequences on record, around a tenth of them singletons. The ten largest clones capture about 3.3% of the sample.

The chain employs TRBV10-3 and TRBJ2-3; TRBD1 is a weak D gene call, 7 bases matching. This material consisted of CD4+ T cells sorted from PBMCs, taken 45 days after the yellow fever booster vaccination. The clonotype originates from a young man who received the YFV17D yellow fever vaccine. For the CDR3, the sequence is CASGGYGDTQYF. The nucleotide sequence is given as TGCGCATCAGGGGGGTACGGAGATACGCAGTATTTT.